These 12 T cell receptor beta chains originate from one sample sequenced in a study of human T cells and chemical hapten exposure. TCRdb ran MiXCR on the RACE reads and lists one entry per CDR3 protein. The sample lists roughly 80,000 distinct CDR3 sequences, approximately 8.6% seen once, with about 1.7% in the top ten. Time point here: healthy volunteer bleed at 6 weeks. Unfractionated whole blood served as the source for total RNA extraction. The sequenced sample was whole blood. The receptors stem from a female donor in good health. Some clones in this sample may be carry-over from other donors' samples.

This clonotype was observed a handful of times. This chain joins TRBV9 and TRBJ2-2; 7 bases are a match to TRBD1. In germline, CDR1 is SGDLS, CDR2 YYNGEE. The length of the CDR3 is 18 residues. V was clipped by 0 bases and J by 2 bases; unmatched bases: 10. This CDR3 reads CASSVVPPGQLNTGELFF. CDR3 nucleotides: TGTGCCAGCAGCGTAGTTCCGCCGGGACAGCTAAACACCGGGGAGCTGTTTTTT.

This clonotype has a count of ten or more. This chain joins TRBV20-1 and TRBJ1-1; D unresolved. Trimming shortened V by 0 bases and J by 4 bases, and 12 bases separated the two germline ends. CDR3 size: 14 residues. The germline V gene has CDR1 DFQATT and CDR2 SNEGSKA (reference sequence). The CDR3 DNA is TGCAGTGCTAGAGATACAGCTGCGCCCACTGAAGCTTTCTTT. Translated, it gives CSARDTAAPTEAFF.

Worth noting for this clonotype: The germline gene is not matched at one end of the junction; a read error may be the cause. V and J are TRBV6-6 and TRBJ2-3, with D possibly being TRBD2 (5 bases). The CDR3 runs 16 residues. Germline assignment: CDR1 MNHNY and CDR2 SVGAGI (reference sequence). In nucleotides, the CDR3 is TGTGCCAGCAGTTACCCCCTCGGGGAACGCACAGATACGCGGTATTTT. This gives the protein CASSYPLGERTDTRYF.

The chain carries TRBV5-5 and TRBJ2-5; TRBD2 matches at 7 bases. Losses at the gene ends were 2 bases for V and 3 bases for J; bases not matched to a gene: 7. The CDR3 length is 15 residues. The germline V gene has CDR1 SGHKS and CDR2 YYEKEE (reference sequence). In DNA, the CDR3 is TGTGCCAGCAGCTTCAGACGGGCGGGGGAAGAGACCCAGTACTTC. Translation gives CASSFRRAGEETQYF.

The gene calls are TRBV6-5 and TRBJ2-1; D is undetermined. Trimming took 7 bases from V and 5 from J, leaving 12 bases between them. The CDR3 is 13 amino acids. The germline CDR1 and CDR2 sequences are MNHEY and SVGAGI. The CDR3 coding sequence is TGTGCCAGCAAATTTACTAACAACAATGAGCAGTTCTTC. Translating it yields CASKFTNNNEQFF.

This clonotype was seen ten or more times. This chain uses TRBV20-1 with TRBJ1-2; weak D call: TRBD1 (5 bases). Germline V gene data show CDR1 as DFQATT and CDR2 as SNEGSKA (reference sequence). The CDR3 covers 14 residues. V lost 3 bases and J 0 bases, leaving 11 bases between the germline ends. CDR3 residues: CSARGTGANYGYTF. Written as DNA, the CDR3 is TGCAGTGCTAGGGGGACGGGAGCTAACTATGGCTACACCTTC.

The chain uses TRBV12-3 or TRBV12-4 and TRBJ2-3, with a tentative D call TRBD2 (5 bases). V lost 6 bases, J lost 0 bases, and 7 bases lay in between. The CDR3 totals 13 residues. CDR3 loop: CASSRGSTDTQYF. DNA for the CDR3: TGTGCCAGCAGCCGAGGGAGCACAGATACGCAGTATTTT.

The chain joins TRBV7-9 to TRBJ2-3; D possibly corresponds to TRBD2 (5 bases). The CDR3 runs 13 residues. The germline V and J ends were trimmed by 6 bases and 5 bases, with 12 bases remaining between them. The V gene's germline CDR1 is SEHNR and CDR2 FQNEAQ (reference sequence). The CDR3 DNA follows: TGTGCCAGCAGATCGTCGGCGGGAGATACGCAGTATTTT. Translation: CASRSSAGDTQYF.

This clonotype was seen a handful of times. The V gene is TRBV3-1, the J gene TRBJ2-3; 12 positions match TRBD2. The germline CDR1 and CDR2 sequences are LGHDT and YNNKEL (reference sequence). With V trimmed by 2 bases and J by 0 bases, 12 bases remained unmatched. This CDR3 has 20 residues. CDR3 coding DNA: TGTGCCAGCAGCCAATCGCGCCCGAGGACTAGCGGGGCGAGCACAGATACGCAGTATTTT. Translating it yields CASSQSRPRTSGASTDTQYF.

This clonotype came up many times. This sequence joins TRBV20-1 and TRBJ1-5, with D maybe TRBD1 (6 bases). The CDR3 sequence is 21 residues long. Germline CDR1 and CDR2: DFQATT and SNEGSKA (reference sequence). Between the trimmed V and J ends, which lost 3 bases and 2 bases, there was a span of 32 bases. In nucleotides, the CDR3 is TGCAGTGCTAGTAGAAACGGTCGTGGGGGGCCCGTCGTAGAAGGCAATCAGCCCCAGCATTTT. It codes for CSASRNGRGGPVVEGNQPQHF.

In its sample, this clonotype was seen many times. V is TRBV4-3 and J is TRBJ2-3; a possible D gene is TRBD1 (5 bases). V lost 2 bases, J lost 2 bases, and 11 bases lay in between. Germline loops: CDR1 LGHNA, CDR2 YSLEER. This CDR3 region has 15 residues. DNA of the CDR3: TGCGCCAGCAGCCAATCCCCGGACAACACAGATACGCAGTATTTT. Amino acid sequence: CASSQSPDNTDTQYF.

This clonotype occurred a few times. V gene TRBV10-3 combines with J gene TRBJ2-3; possibly TRBD1 or TRBD2 for D (6 bases each). Germline V gene sequence: CDR1 ENHRY, CDR2 SYGVKD. The CDR3 consists of 16 residues. The germline V and J ends were trimmed by 0 bases and 1 base, with 11 bases remaining between them. CDR3 amino acids: CAISESGGPGTDTQYF. In DNA form, the CDR3 reads TGTGCCATCAGTGAGTCTGGGGGGCCGGGCACAGATACGCAGTATTTT.